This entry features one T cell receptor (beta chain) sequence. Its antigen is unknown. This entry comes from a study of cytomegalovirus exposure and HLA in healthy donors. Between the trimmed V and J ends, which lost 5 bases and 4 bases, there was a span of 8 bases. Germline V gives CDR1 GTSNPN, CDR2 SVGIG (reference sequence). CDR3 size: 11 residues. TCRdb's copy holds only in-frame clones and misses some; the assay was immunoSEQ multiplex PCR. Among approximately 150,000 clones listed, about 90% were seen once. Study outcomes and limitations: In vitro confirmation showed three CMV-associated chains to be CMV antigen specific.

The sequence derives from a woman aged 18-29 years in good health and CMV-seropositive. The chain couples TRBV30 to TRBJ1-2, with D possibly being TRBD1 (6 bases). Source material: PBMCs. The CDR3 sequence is CAWDRSYGYTF. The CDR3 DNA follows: TGTGCCTGGGACAGGAGCTATGGCTACACCTTC.